This TCR beta chain comes out of a study of Ad26.COV2.S vaccination and SARS-CoV-2 variants. Across the whole study: Administration of Ad26.COV2.S was intramuscular, either once or twice 56 days apart.

Treatment noted: 19 received Ad26.COV2.S at low or high dose, single or two shots; about five received placebo; per-sample allocation not given. Sample collection was performed on day 63 after the first vaccine or placebo injection. Recruitment in Boston yielded a donor of adult age, 18-55 years. Produced via immunoSEQ multiplex PCR; TCRdb's table is partial and in-frame only. The sample has roughly 500,000 clones; around 85% are singletons. The clonotype comes from a person aged 18-65 years who received the Ad26.COV2.S COVID-19 vaccine or a placebo. The source was peripheral blood, collected in a trial of Ad26.COV2.S vaccine versus placebo.

CDR3 DNA sequence: TGCGCCAGCAGCCTGGGACTAGCGGGATCCGGTGAGCAGTTCTTC. Amino acids: CASSLGLAGSGEQFF. The rearrangement links TRBV5-1 to TRBJ2-1; TRBD2 matches 13 bases. CDR1 and CDR2 from the germline V gene are SGHRS and YFSETQ. J lost 9 bases, V lost 4 bases, and 7 bases had no gene match. The CDR3 has 15 amino acids.